The T cell receptor (beta chain) described here comes from a study of blood T cells in healthy people across ages (dated by TCRdb to the mid-2010s). Looking at the study overall: In model experiments, template switching captured about one uniquely barcoded TCR beta cDNA molecule for every two T cells. To track age-related changes in TCR beta repertoire diversity, the study relied on deep sequencing normalized with unique cDNA molecular identifiers. Donors were grouped into four age groups: young (average 16 years), middle-aged (over 35), aged (roughly 62) and long-lived (approximately 78). Donors of different ages were randomly distributed across sequencing lanes to avoid experimental bias. The study analyzed two additional independent replicas of 1 million unique cDNA reads from the same blood draw for two donors, one aged 18 to 30 and one aged 80 or older. General conclusions and limits of the study: Estimates of total diversity based on one million sequenced T cells were considered lower bounds and underestimates. Conclusive comparison of naive and antigen-experienced compartments was prevented by the profiling of bulk unsorted PBMCs. Observed TCR beta diversity per million T cells fell roughly linearly with age, and a significant reduction was already apparent by age approximately 41. There was a strong correlation between observed TCR beta diversity and the percentage of naive T cells measured by flow cytometry. Compared with the aged group, the long-lived group had more naive CD4+ T cells, fewer expanded clones and increased TCR diversity, a pattern suggesting age selection. Because the CMV infection status of the donors was unknown, age-related changes in expanded clonotypes may potentially have been confounded.

Note on this clonotype: Which antigen it targets is not known. There are no base qualities to consult, and no much larger clone falls within one base.

The donors were about 40 Caucasian individuals from Russia, aged roughly 6 to 90 years, who were systemically healthy. Each donor gave ten milliliters of peripheral blood, drawn into EDTA-treated Vacutainer tubes. Ficoll-Paque density-gradient centrifugation was used to isolate PBMCs, with at least 7 million obtained per sample. Trizol reagent was used to extract total RNA from the PBMCs, yielding at least 5 micrograms per sample. Naive CD45RAhigh/CD27high T cell percentages were measured by flow cytometry on a PBMC aliquot from every donor. The library was built by means of 5' RACE. Data came from an Illumina HiSeq 2500. The second PCR ran for roughly 7 to 11 cycles and used a J-beta primer mix along with a sample-barcoded 5' primer. A unique molecular identifier was introduced onto each TCR beta cDNA molecule by a template-switch 5' adaptor carrying 12 random nucleotides. Each sample yielded at least 2.5 million CDR3-containing paired-end reads. All of the RNA was converted into first-strand cDNA using the Mint cDNA synthesis kit, with a TRBC-specific oligonucleotide serving as the primer. Following uracil-DNA glycosylase treatment, all cDNA underwent a first 18-cycle PCR with the universal primers M1SS and BC2_uni_R. Regarding the original processing steps: Normalization of each sample was performed by random selection of 1 million high-quality reads, each carrying a distinct molecular identifier. Instead of being binned into consensus sequences, reads that shared molecular identifiers were thrown out. MiTCR, run with a Q25 quality threshold and the strictest error-elimination algorithm, handled CDR3 identification, clonotype clustering and error correction. A nonparametric unseen species model with Euler transformation was used to estimate lower-bound total TCR beta diversity. The public reads were reprocessed in TCRdb via fastp at Q25 and MiXCR, keeping in-frame beta chains. Each CDR3 protein gets just one entry, which takes the most common genes and DNA from the rows behind it. The V and J calls shown here were made by TCRdb, not taken from the authors' results. Present in this sample are roughly 1.7 million distinct CDR3 sequences, about 35% of which were seen just once. The ten top clones hold around 11% of the sample.

The clonotype originates from a woman aged 25 to 39 in good health. The sample comprised blood.

The CDR3 protein: CASSVDGSYTGELFF. The DNA reads as follows: TGTGCCAGCAGCGTAGACGGGAGTTACACCGGGGAGCTGTTTTTT. The V gene is TRBV9 and the J gene is TRBJ2-2, and possibly TRBD2, on 6 matching bases. The cysteine opens and the phenylalanine closes a CDR3 of 15 amino acids. The kept DNA is CDR3 alone, 45 bases in frame from the first base. At the junction V is shortened by 0 bases and J by 3 bases, with 9 bases in between. Sequences SGDLS (CDR1) and YYNGEE (CDR2) are obtained from the germline V gene.